These 9 T cell receptor beta chains were all obtained from the same sample, sequenced in a study of blood T cell repertoires in COVID-19. TCRdb's table, derived via immunoSEQ multiplex PCR, lists solely in-frame clones and lacks some. The sample consists of about 150,000 clones, 75% to 80% of them appearing once. The sequencing sample was made of peripheral blood. The receptors come from an elderly man with acute or convalescent COVID-19.

The chain recombines TRBV19 with TRBJ1-5; D possibly corresponds to TRBD1 (6 bases). V was clipped by 5 bases and J by 7 bases, with 12 bases between them. The germline CDR1 and CDR2 sequences are LNHDA and SQIVND (reference sequence). The CDR3 spans 13 residues. In DNA form, the CDR3 reads TGTGCCAGTAGTTCACAGGGACGACAGCCCCAGCATTTT. It encodes CASSSQGRQPQHF.

The chain has TRBV9 and TRBJ1-3; D perhaps matches TRBD1 (6 bases). Trimming removed 3 bases from V and 2 bases from J, with 15 bases in between. The CDR3 has 16 residues. CDR1 is SGDLS and CDR2 is YYNGEE in the germline V gene. The CDR3 loop is CASSEPSGATGNTIYF. In DNA form, the CDR3 reads TGTGCCAGCAGCGAGCCTTCAGGGGCGACTGGAAACACCATATATTTT. The full variable domain, rest sourced from reference TRBV9 and TRBJ1-3, is DSGVTQTPKHLITATGQRVTLRCSPRSGDLSVYWYQQSLDQGLQFLIQYYNGEERAKGNILERFSAQQFPDLHSELNLSSLELGDSALYFCASSEPSGATGNTIYFGEGSWLTVV.

V and J are TRBV5-8 and TRBJ2-1; TRBD2 matches at 14 bases. CDR3 length: 17 amino acids. V shed 4 bases, J shed 7 bases, and the junction held 10 bases outside the gene matches. Per the germline V gene, CDR1 is SGHTS and CDR2 is YDEGEE. The chain's CDR3 is CASSVARTSGGFNEQFF. In nucleotides, the CDR3 is TGTGCCAGCAGCGTGGCTCGGACTAGCGGGGGGTTTAATGAGCAGTTCTTC.

The chain recombines TRBV11-3 with TRBJ2-3, with a weak D call TRBD2 (5 bases). Trimming took off 5 bases at V and 3 bases at J, with 18 bases between the two ends. CDR3 length: 16 amino acids. Germline V CDR1 and CDR2: SGHNT, YENEEA. In DNA form, the CDR3 reads TGTGCCAGCAGCCCCGGAGGCGGGCTGGGAACAGATACGCAGTATTTT. Translation gives CASSPGGGLGTDTQYF.

J is TRBJ2-3 and V is TRBV6-2 or TRBV6-3; 7 nucleotides agree with TRBD2. Germline values: CDR1 MNHEY, CDR2 SVGEGT. The V and J ends lost 6 bases and 1 base, in that order; junction bases with no gene match: 7. This CDR3 has 15 residues. CDR3 nucleotide sequence: TGTGCCAGCAGCCCAGCGGGGTTCGGCACAGATACGCAGTATTTT. This translates into CASSPAGFGTDTQYF.

V gene TRBV7-2 combines with J gene TRBJ2-7; 7 bases match TRBD1. V shed 5 bases, J shed 0 bases, and the junction held 4 bases outside the gene matches. The CDR3 has 14 residues. Germline V gene lookup returns CDR1 SGHTA and CDR2 FQGNSA. As DNA, the CDR3 is TGTGCCAGCAGCATCCACAGGGGCTCCTACGAGCAGTACGTC. It specifies CASSIHRGSYEQYV.

The chain couples TRBV6-5 to TRBJ2-5; 9 nucleotides align to TRBD2. The CDR3 sequence is 15 residues long. Germline V gives CDR1 MNHEY, CDR2 SVGAGI. The trim removed 6 bases at V and 2 bases at J, leaving 7 bases unmatched. The CDR3 here is CASRLTSGAQETQYF. Written as DNA, the CDR3 is TGTGCCAGCAGATTGACTAGCGGCGCGCAAGAGACCCAGTACTTC.

This chain uses TRBV5-6 with TRBJ1-1; D not resolved. The ends were cut back, 3 bases at V and 1 base at J, with 7 bases in the middle. Germline V gene lookup returns CDR1 SGHDT and CDR2 YYEEEE. The CDR3 sequence is 13 residues long. The CDR3 is CASSSPKNTEAFF. The CDR3 nucleotides are TGTGCCAGCAGCTCCCCTAAGAACACTGAAGCTTTCTTT.

This clone has only a few counts. CDR3 loop: CASTFGQGIGTEAFF. The CDR3 DNA follows: TGTGCCAGCACCTTTGGACAGGGCATAGGCACTGAAGCTTTCTTT. The genes are TRBV6-5 and TRBJ1-1, with 8 bases aligning to TRBD1. With V trimmed by 7 bases and J by 4 bases, 11 bases remained unmatched. CDR3 length: 15 amino acids. The germline V gene encodes CDR1 MNHEY and CDR2 SVGAGI.